This TCR beta chain is drawn from a study of T cell repertoires in cytomegalovirus infection. Background on the study: Public TCR beta signatures marked donors with CMV infection and the matching HLA. General observations from the study: In two of eight donors, the top clonotype was HLA-C-restricted CMV-specific.

One entry per CDR3 protein results from TCRdb running MiXCR on the reads. The repertoire consists of around 740,000 distinct CDR3 sequences, with roughly a third occurring once and the leading ten covering around 2.6%. CDR1 is SGHAT, CDR2 FQNNGV, per germline. This CDR3 is 14 amino acids long. The ends were cut back, 5 bases at V and 5 bases at J, with 16 bases in the middle. This clonotype was recorded a few times. Its antigen remains unidentified. Sample: PBMCs. The chain recombines TRBV11-2 with TRBJ2-7; D is possibly TRBD1 (5 bases). The clonotype originates from a human donor in good health (CMV status not recorded). Some clones in this sample may be carry-over from other donors' samples. The CDR3 loop is CASSLVLGQNEQYF. CDR3 sequence (DNA): TGTGCCAGCAGCCTCGTTTTGGGGCAGAACGAGCAGTACTTC.